Detailed here is one TCR beta chain. Its antigen is not known. This specimen comes from a study of identifying expanded T cells in peripheral blood. Healthy donors had no documented immune events, such as infections, while sampled. Whole-study findings and limits: Differentially abundant clones: approximately 1.3 between replicates, 16.4 at roughly 2 weeks, less than 25 at four. Clone count variance between roughly 2-week samples rose with total template count.

Some clones are missing from TCRdb's copy, which holds only in-frame ones; the method was immunoSEQ multiplex PCR. Here the sample spans 70,000 to 95,000 clones, roughly 89% being singletons. Germline-derived CDR1 and CDR2 are SGHRS and YFSETQ. CDR3 length: 16 amino acids. Germline trimming cut 3 bases from V and 4 bases from J; bases unmatched to any gene: 7. The clonotype was recovered from a person aged 18 to 75 in good health. Source material: blood. The chain uses TRBV5-1 and TRBJ2-2, with TRBD2 identical over 9 bases. CDR3 sequence reads: CASSSTSGLATGELFF. The CDR3, as DNA: TGCGCCAGCAGCTCGACATCGGGACTAGCCACCGGGGAGCTGTTTTTT. Supplemented by reference TRBV5-1 and TRBJ2-2, the full variable domain reads KAGVTQTPRYLIKTRGQQVTLSCSPISGHRSVSWYQQTPGQGLQFLFEYFSETQRNKGNFPGRFSGRQFSNSRSEMNVSTLELGDSALYLCASSSTSGLATGELFFGEGSRLTVL.